Listed here are 6 T cell receptor beta chains from one sample, sequenced in a study of blood T cell repertoires in COVID-19. This table comes from immunoSEQ multiplex PCR, and its TCRdb copy is limited to in-frame clones, with some not included. Of 250,000 or so clones detected, about nine tenths appear once; the ten largest clones hold approximately 1.2%. Sample: PBMCs or T cells enriched from blood (not recorded which). Receptors were obtained from a human donor in a cohort exposed to, infected with or recovered from COVID-19 (not recorded which). The donor label of this sample is uncertain.

The chain carries TRBV11-2 and TRBJ2-6; a weak D match, TRBD2 (5 bases). Looked up from germline, CDR1 is SGHAT and CDR2 is FQNNGV. V lost 4 bases to trimming and J lost 2 bases, with 15 bases between them. The CDR3 has 17 amino acids. DNA of the CDR3: TGTGCCAGCAGCTCATTCCATCGAGGGACTGGGGCCAACGTCCTGACTTTC. Translated: CASSSFHRGTGANVLTF. The entire variable domain, with the rest obtained from reference TRBV11-2 and TRBJ2-6, is as follows: EAGVAQSPRYKIIEKRQSVAFWCNPISGHATLYWYQQILGQGPKLLIQFQNNGVVDDSQLPKDRFSAERLKGVDSTLKIQPAKLEDSAVYLCASSSFHRGTGANVLTFGAGSRLTVL.

The rearrangement joins TRBV30 to TRBJ1-2; 8 bases line up with TRBD1. V was pared by 4 bases and J by 5 bases, with 6 bases of the junction left unmatched. The CDR3 has 13 residues. Germline CDR1 reads GTSNPN; CDR2 reads SVGIG (reference sequence). The CDR3 region has the DNA TGTGCCTGGACCCGGGACAGGCTTTATGGCTACACCTTC. It codes for CAWTRDRLYGYTF.

V gene TRBV20-1 combines with J gene TRBJ2-3; possible D gene TRBD2, 6 bases. Deletions cut 3 bases from V and 12 bases from J, with 13 bases between. The CDR3 consists of 11 residues. CDR1 and CDR2 (germline): DFQATT, SNEGSKA (reference sequence). Written as DNA, the CDR3 is TGCAGTGCTAGTTCTAGCGTAGTCCAGTATTTT. This sequence encodes CSASSSVVQYF.

The chain is built from TRBV14 and TRBJ1-4; 8 bases match TRBD1. This CDR3 has 14 amino acids. With 1 base clipped from V and 9 bases from J, the junction kept 4 bases outside the gene matches. CDR1 and CDR2 from the germline V gene are SGHDN and FVKESK. As DNA, the CDR3 is TGTGCCAGCAGCCAAGGGACAGGGTTCAAAAAACTGTTTTTT. Protein: CASSQGTGFKKLFF. Together with reference TRBV14 and TRBJ1-4, the CDR3 gives the full variable domain: EAGVTQFPSHSVIEKGQTVTLRCDPISGHDNLYWYRRVMGKEIKFLLHFVKESKQDESGMPNNRFLAERTGGTYSTLKVQPAELEDSGVYFCASSQGTGFKKLFFGSGTQLSVL.

The CDR3 protein is CASSAQTSGRTDTQYF. CDR3 DNA: TGTGCCAGCAGCGCCCAGACTAGCGGCCGCACAGATACGCAGTATTTT. The J gene is TRBJ2-3, the V gene TRBV9; 9 positions agree with TRBD2. The CDR3 spans 16 residues. Germline assignment: CDR1 SGDLS and CDR2 YYNGEE. Unmatched junction bases numbered 6, after V lost 3 bases and J lost 1 base.

CDR3 loop: CASSPLYEQNTEAFF. Written as DNA, the CDR3 is TGTGCCAGCAGCCCCCTTTACGAACAGAACACTGAAGCTTTCTTT. The V gene is TRBV6-2 or TRBV6-3, the J gene TRBJ1-1, with unresolved D. This CDR3 has 15 amino acids. CDR1 MNHEY and CDR2 SVGEGT come from the germline V gene. V lost 6 bases to trimming and J lost 1 base, with 15 bases between them.